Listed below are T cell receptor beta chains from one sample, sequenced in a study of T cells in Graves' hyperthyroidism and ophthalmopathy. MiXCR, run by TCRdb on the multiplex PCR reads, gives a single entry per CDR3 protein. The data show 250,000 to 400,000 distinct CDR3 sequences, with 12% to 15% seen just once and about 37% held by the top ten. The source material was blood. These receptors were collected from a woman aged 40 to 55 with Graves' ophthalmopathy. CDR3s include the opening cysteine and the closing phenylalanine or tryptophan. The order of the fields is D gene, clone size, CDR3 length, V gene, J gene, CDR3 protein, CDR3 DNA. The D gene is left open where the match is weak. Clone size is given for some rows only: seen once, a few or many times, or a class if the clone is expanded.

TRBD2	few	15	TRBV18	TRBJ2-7	CASSPSLAGFGEQYF	TGTGCCAGCTCACCATCTCTAGCGGGATTTGGCGAGCAGTACTTC
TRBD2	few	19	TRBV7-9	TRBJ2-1	CASSPRPSGGPSSYNEQFF	TGTGCCAGCAGCCCCCGGCCTAGCGGGGGGCCAAGCTCCTACAATGAGCAGTTCTTC
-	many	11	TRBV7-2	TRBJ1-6	CASGINSPLHF	TGTGCCAGCGGGATAAATTCACCCCTCCACTTT
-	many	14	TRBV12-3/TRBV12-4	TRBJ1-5	CASSSGGGVQPQHF	TGTGCCAGCAGTTCCGGGGGGGGAGTTCAGCCCCAGCATTTT
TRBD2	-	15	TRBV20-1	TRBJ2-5	CSASGTSGVGETQYF	TGCAGTGCTAGTGGGACTAGCGGGGTCGGGGAGACCCAGTACTTC
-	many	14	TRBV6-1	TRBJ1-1	CASSSRQMSTEAFF	TGTGCCAGCAGTTCCCGACAAATGAGTACTGAAGCTTTCTTT
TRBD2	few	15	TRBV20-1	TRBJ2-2	CSARGRGGGTGELFF	TGCAGTGCTAGAGGGCGGGGGGGCGGCACCGGGGAGCTGTTTTTT
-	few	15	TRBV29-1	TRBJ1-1	CSVVIILKGNTEAFF	TGCAGCGTTGTTATTATATTGAAGGGCAACACTGAAGCTTTCTTT
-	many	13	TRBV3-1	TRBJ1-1	CASSQDGGREAFF	TGTGCCAGCAGCCAAGATGGGGGTCGGGAAGCTTTCTTT
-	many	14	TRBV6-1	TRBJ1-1	CASSHGQLNTEAFF	TGTGCCAGCAGTCACGGACAGCTGAACACTGAAGCTTTCTTT
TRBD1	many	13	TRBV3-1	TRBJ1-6	CASSATGDSPLHF	TGTGCCAGCAGCGCCACAGGGGATTCACCCCTCCACTTT
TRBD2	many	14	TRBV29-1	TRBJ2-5	CSALWSGGGETQYF	TGCAGTGCCCTCTGGTCGGGAGGAGGGGAGACCCAGTACTTC
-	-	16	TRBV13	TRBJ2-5	CASSSTTWTAKETQYF	TGTGCCAGCAGCTCCACAACCTGGACAGCTAAAGAGACCCAGTACTTC
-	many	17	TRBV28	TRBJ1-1	CASSLSPWGRVRTEAFF	TGTGCCAGCAGTTTATCACCTTGGGGCAGGGTGAGGACTGAAGCTTTCTTT
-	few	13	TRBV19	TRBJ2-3	CASNQGRTDTQYF	TGTGCCAGTAACCAGGGTCGCACAGATACGCAGTATTTT
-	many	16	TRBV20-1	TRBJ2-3	CSASIPQGASTDTQYF	TGCAGTGCTAGTATCCCCCAGGGCGCAAGCACAGATACGCAGTATTTT
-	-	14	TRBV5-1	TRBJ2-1	CASSWRYRESEQFF	TGCGCCAGCAGCTGGAGGTACAGGGAGAGTGAGCAGTTCTTC
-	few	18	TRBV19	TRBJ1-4	CASSIGRGPGVVNEKLFF	TGTGCCAGTAGTATAGGGCGGGGCCCGGGGGTCGTGAATGAAAAACTGTTTTTT
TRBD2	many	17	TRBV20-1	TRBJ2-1	CSARDFSGIRDYNEQFF	TGCAGTGCTAGAGATTTCAGCGGGATTAGGGATTACAATGAGCAGTTCTTC
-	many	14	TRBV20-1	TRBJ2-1	CSARGQYPYNEQFF	TGCAGTGCTAGAGGGCAGTATCCTTACAATGAGCAGTTCTTC
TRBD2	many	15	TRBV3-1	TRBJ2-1	CASSQPGLGYNEQFF	TGTGCCAGCAGCCAACCGGGACTAGGCTACAATGAGCAGTTCTTC
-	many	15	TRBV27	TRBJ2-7	CASSLYVGGSYEQYF	TGTGCCAGCAGTTTATATGTAGGCGGATCCTACGAGCAGTACTTC
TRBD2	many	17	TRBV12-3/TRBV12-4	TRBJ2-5	CASRPGTEIAGAETQYF	TGTGCCAGCAGGCCCGGCACCGAGATAGCGGGGGCAGAGACCCAGTACTTC
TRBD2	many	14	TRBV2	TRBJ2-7	CASGTGGFIYEQYF	TGTGCCAGCGGGACGGGGGGATTTATCTACGAGCAGTACTTC
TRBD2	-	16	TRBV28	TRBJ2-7	CASSSLILAGAYEQYF	TGTGCCAGCAGTTCCCTCATCCTAGCGGGAGCTTACGAGCAGTACTTC
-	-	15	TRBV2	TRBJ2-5	CASSYDQGPRETQYF	TGTGCCAGCAGCTACGATCAGGGGCCTCGAGAGACCCAGTACTTC
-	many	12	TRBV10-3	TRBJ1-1	CAARGGYTEAFF	TGTGCCGCCCGTGGGGGGTACACTGAAGCTTTCTTT
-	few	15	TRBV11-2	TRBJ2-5	CASSLGAQGQETQYF	TGTGCCAGCAGCTTAGGGGCCCAGGGGCAAGAGACCCAGTACTTC
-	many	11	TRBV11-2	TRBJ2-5	CASSIQETQYF	TGTGCCAGCAGCATACAAGAGACCCAGTACTTC
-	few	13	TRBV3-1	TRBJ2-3	CASSQPSRDTQYF	TGTGCCAGCAGCCAACCTAGCCGGGATACGCAGTATTTT
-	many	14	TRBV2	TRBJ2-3	CASLRTSFTDTQYF	TGTGCCAGTCTGAGGACGTCTTTCACAGATACGCAGTATTTT
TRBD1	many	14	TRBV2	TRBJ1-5	CASRMGQADQPQHF	TGTGCCAGCAGAATGGGACAGGCTGATCAGCCCCAGCATTTT